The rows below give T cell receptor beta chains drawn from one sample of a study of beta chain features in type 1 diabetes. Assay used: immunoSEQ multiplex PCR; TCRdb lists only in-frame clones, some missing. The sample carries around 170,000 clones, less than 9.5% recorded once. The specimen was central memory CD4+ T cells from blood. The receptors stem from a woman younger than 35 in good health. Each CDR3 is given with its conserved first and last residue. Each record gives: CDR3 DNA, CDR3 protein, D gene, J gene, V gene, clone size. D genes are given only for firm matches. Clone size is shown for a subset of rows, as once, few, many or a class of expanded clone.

CDR3nt: TGTGCCAGCAGTGCTGAGTTCTATGGCTACACCTTC; CDR3aa: CASSAEFYGYTF; d_gene: .; j_gene: TRBJ1-2; v_gene: TRBV25-1; abundance: few
CDR3nt: TGCAGCGTTGATGCAGGGGGAAAGGGCTACACCTTC; CDR3aa: CSVDAGGKGYTF; d_gene: TRBD1; j_gene: TRBJ1-2; v_gene: TRBV29-1; abundance: few
CDR3nt: TGTGCCAGCAGTTCCCCCAGGGCCGGGGGAGATACGCAGTATTTT; CDR3aa: CASSSPRAGGDTQYF; d_gene: .; j_gene: TRBJ2-3; v_gene: TRBV6-5; abundance: few
CDR3nt: TGTGCCAGCAGTGTTATGCGGGGCTCGGGAGAGACCCAGTACTTC; CDR3aa: CASSVMRGSGETQYF; d_gene: .; j_gene: TRBJ2-5; v_gene: TRBV2; abundance: few
CDR3nt: TGCGCCAGCAGCTTAACCCCCGGAGGAGATACGCAGTATTTT; CDR3aa: CASSLTPGGDTQYF; d_gene: .; j_gene: TRBJ2-3; v_gene: TRBV5-1; abundance: .
CDR3nt: TGCGCCAGCAGCCAAGATCAGGGGTCCTGGCGGGGCTACACCTTC; CDR3aa: CASSQDQGSWRGYTF; d_gene: .; j_gene: TRBJ1-2; v_gene: TRBV4-3; abundance: few
CDR3nt: TGCGCCAGCAGCTCAGACTCTGGGGCCAACGTCCTGACTTTC; CDR3aa: CASSSDSGANVLTF; d_gene: .; j_gene: TRBJ2-6; v_gene: TRBV5-1; abundance: few
CDR3nt: TGTGCCTGGAGTGGTGGGTTCCTAGGAACGCAGTATTTT; CDR3aa: CAWSGGFLGTQYF; d_gene: .; j_gene: TRBJ2-3; v_gene: TRBV30; abundance: few
CDR3nt: TGTGCCAGCAGACAGGGGCGCTCTGGGGCCAACGTCCTGACTTTC; CDR3aa: CASRQGRSGANVLTF; d_gene: TRBD1; j_gene: TRBJ2-6; v_gene: TRBV5-8; abundance: .
CDR3nt: TGTGCCAGCAGATTAGGGGACTATAATTCACCCCTCCACTTT; CDR3aa: CASRLGDYNSPLHF; d_gene: .; j_gene: TRBJ1-6; v_gene: TRBV6-6; abundance: few
CDR3nt: TGTGCCAGCAGCCCCCGGACTAGCGGGGGTGAGCAGTTCTTC; CDR3aa: CASSPRTSGGEQFF; d_gene: TRBD2; j_gene: TRBJ2-1; v_gene: TRBV11-3; abundance: .
CDR3nt: TGCGCCAGCAGCCCGGGACAGGGTAGCCAGCCCCAGCATTTT; CDR3aa: CASSPGQGSQPQHF; d_gene: TRBD1; j_gene: TRBJ1-5; v_gene: TRBV4-1; abundance: once
CDR3nt: TGCGCCAGCAGCTCAGGTCATAGCGGGAGCCAAGAGACCCAGTACTTC; CDR3aa: CASSSGHSGSQETQYF; d_gene: TRBD2; j_gene: TRBJ2-5; v_gene: TRBV5-1; abundance: .
CDR3nt: TGTGCCAGCAGCTCGGAGCGGGGGGCCAGAGATACGCAGTATTTT; CDR3aa: CASSSERGARDTQYF; d_gene: TRBD2; j_gene: TRBJ2-3; v_gene: TRBV7-2; abundance: .
CDR3nt: TGTGCCAGCAGTTCACGGACAGGGAGTCAGCCCCAGCATTTT; CDR3aa: CASSSRTGSQPQHF; d_gene: TRBD1; j_gene: TRBJ1-5; v_gene: TRBV27; abundance: .
CDR3nt: TGTGCCAGCAGCCCCCAGGGCCCTGAAGCTTTCTTT; CDR3aa: CASSPQGPEAFF; d_gene: .; j_gene: TRBJ1-1; v_gene: TRBV11-2; abundance: .
CDR3nt: TGTGCCTGGAGTCAACGGGGGAGGGCCGGAGCTTTCTTT; CDR3aa: CAWSQRGRAGAFF; d_gene: .; j_gene: TRBJ1-1; v_gene: TRBV30; abundance: .
CDR3nt: TGTGCCAGCTCAACTCAACAGGGGGCGGTCGAGCAGTACTTC; CDR3aa: CASSTQQGAVEQYF; d_gene: TRBD1; j_gene: TRBJ2-7; v_gene: TRBV18; abundance: few
CDR3nt: TGTGCCAGCAGCTCTTCGGGGACTAGCGGGAACAATGAGCAGTTCTTC; CDR3aa: CASSSSGTSGNNEQFF; d_gene: TRBD2; j_gene: TRBJ2-1; v_gene: TRBV7-8; abundance: .
CDR3nt: TGTGCCAGCAGCCAGAGGACTCCATACAATGAGCAGTTCTTC; CDR3aa: CASSQRTPYNEQFF; d_gene: .; j_gene: TRBJ2-1; v_gene: TRBV5-6; abundance: .
CDR3nt: TGTGCCAGCAGCGCGGACAGGGCTATGGGGCAGCCCCAGCATTTT; CDR3aa: CASSADRAMGQPQHF; d_gene: TRBD1; j_gene: TRBJ1-5; v_gene: TRBV5-6; abundance: few
CDR3nt: TGCAGCGTTTACACCGACAATGAGCAGTTCTTC; CDR3aa: CSVYTDNEQFF; d_gene: .; j_gene: TRBJ2-1; v_gene: TRBV29-1; abundance: .
CDR3nt: TGTGCCAGCAGCCCAGAGGGTATTACCTACGAGCAGTACTTC; CDR3aa: CASSPEGITYEQYF; d_gene: .; j_gene: TRBJ2-7; v_gene: TRBV7-2; abundance: .
CDR3nt: TGTGCCAGCAGTGAAGAACAGGTCACCCTGTTTTTT; CDR3aa: CASSEEQVTLFF; d_gene: .; j_gene: TRBJ1-4; v_gene: TRBV2; abundance: .
CDR3nt: TGTGCCAGCAGCCGGACTCCAGGGGGAGATACGCAGTATTTT; CDR3aa: CASSRTPGGDTQYF; d_gene: TRBD1; j_gene: TRBJ2-3; v_gene: TRBV7-6; abundance: .
CDR3nt: TGCGCCAGCAGCTTGGCTTTGCTAGCGGGAGTCTACGAGCAGTACTTC; CDR3aa: CASSLALLAGVYEQYF; d_gene: TRBD2; j_gene: TRBJ2-7; v_gene: TRBV5-1; abundance: .
CDR3nt: TGTGCCAGCAGTTTATCTTCACAGGGAAGGACTGAAGCTTTCTTT; CDR3aa: CASSLSSQGRTEAFF; d_gene: .; j_gene: TRBJ1-1; v_gene: TRBV27; abundance: few
CDR3nt: TGTGCCAGCTCACCCGAGGGCGACGAGCAGTACTTC; CDR3aa: CASSPEGDEQYF; d_gene: .; j_gene: TRBJ2-7; v_gene: TRBV18; abundance: few
CDR3nt: TGTGCCACCTACTCTAGCGGGGAAACCTACGAGCAGTACTTC; CDR3aa: CATYSSGETYEQYF; d_gene: TRBD2; j_gene: TRBJ2-7; v_gene: TRBV6-1; abundance: few